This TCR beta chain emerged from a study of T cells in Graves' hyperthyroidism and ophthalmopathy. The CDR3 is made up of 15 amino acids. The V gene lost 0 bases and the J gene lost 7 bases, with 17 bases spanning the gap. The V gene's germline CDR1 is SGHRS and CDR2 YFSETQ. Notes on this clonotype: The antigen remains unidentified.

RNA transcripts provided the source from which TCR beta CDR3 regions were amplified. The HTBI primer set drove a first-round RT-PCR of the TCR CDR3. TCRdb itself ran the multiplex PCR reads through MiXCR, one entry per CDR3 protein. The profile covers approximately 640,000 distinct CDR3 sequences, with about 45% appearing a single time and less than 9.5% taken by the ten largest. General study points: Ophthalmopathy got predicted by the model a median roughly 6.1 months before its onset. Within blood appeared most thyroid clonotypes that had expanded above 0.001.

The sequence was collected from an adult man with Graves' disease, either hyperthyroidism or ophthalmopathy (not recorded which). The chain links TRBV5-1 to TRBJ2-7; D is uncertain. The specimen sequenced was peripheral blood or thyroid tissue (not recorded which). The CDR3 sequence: CASSLVPGSYNEQYF. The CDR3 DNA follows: TGCGCCAGCAGCTTGGTTCCGGGCTCCTACAATGAGCAGTACTTC.